Listed below are T cell receptor beta chains from one sample, sequenced in a study of T cell responses to AZD1222 COVID-19 vaccine. Clones were read by immunoSEQ multiplex PCR, and TCRdb kept only the in-frame ones, dropping some. This table has some 150,000 clones, 90% appearing once. Here the sequenced sample was peripheral blood, taken on day 0 of AZD1222 vaccination. These receptors all stem from an adult in good health. CDR3s include the opening cysteine and the closing phenylalanine or tryptophan. D genes are given only for firm matches. Rows may omit the clone size; those that give it use once, few, many or a size class.

TRBV11-2	-	-	TRBJ1-1	CASSLASGGEAFF	TGTGCCAGCAGCTTAGCGTCCGGGGGGGAAGCTTTCTTT
TRBV5-4	-	-	TRBJ1-1	CASSLGGNTEAFF	TGTGCCAGCAGCTTGGGGGGAAACACTGAAGCTTTCTTT
TRBV18	-	-	TRBJ2-5	CASSRDFQETQYF	TGTGCCAGCTCACGGGACTTTCAAGAGACCCAGTACTTC
TRBV6-5	-	-	TRBJ2-1	CASSRRPASPGEQFF	TGTGCCAGCAGCCGTCGTCCCGCTTCCCCAGGTGAGCAGTTCTTC
TRBV28	TRBD2	few	TRBJ2-1	CASSLASGGYNEQFF	TGTGCCAGCAGTTTAGCTAGCGGGGGATACAATGAGCAGTTCTTC
TRBV29-1	-	-	TRBJ1-2	CSVEDRPQLNYGYTF	TGCAGCGTTGAAGATCGGCCCCAACTAAACTATGGCTACACCTTC
TRBV4-3	-	-	TRBJ1-2	CASSQDLGDDNYGYTF	TGCGCCAGCAGCCAAGATCTGGGGGACGATAACTATGGCTACACCTTC
TRBV3-1/TRBV3-2	-	-	TRBJ2-2	CASSHGNTGELFF	TGTGCCAGCAGCCATGGGAACACCGGGGAGCTGTTTTTT
TRBV2	-	-	TRBJ1-1	CASRGRTNTEAFF	TGTGCCAGCAGAGGAAGGACGAACACTGAAGCTTTCTTT
TRBV7-9	-	-	TRBJ1-4	CASSTSSANEKLFF	TGTGCCAGCAGCACCTCTAGTGCGAATGAAAAACTGTTTTTT
TRBV6-5	-	-	TRBJ2-1	CASRVGGAGNEQFF	TGTGCCAGCAGGGTGGGGGGCGCAGGGAATGAGCAGTTCTTC
TRBV7-2	-	-	TRBJ2-2	CASSFTGQGGELFF	TGTGCCAGCAGCTTTACAGGGCAGGGCGGGGAGCTGTTTTTT
TRBV19	-	-	TRBJ1-1	CASSISGFTEAFF	TGTGCCAGTAGTATAAGTGGTTTCACTGAAGCTTTCTTT
TRBV6-1	-	few	TRBJ2-1	CASSEAALGNEQFF	TGTGCCAGCAGTGAAGCAGCCTTAGGCAATGAGCAGTTCTTC
TRBV12-3/TRBV12-4	-	-	TRBJ1-1	CASSRTANTEAFF	TGTGCCAGCAGTAGGACAGCAAACACTGAAGCTTTCTTT
TRBV2	-	-	TRBJ1-2	CASSELRGGSYGYTF	TGTGCCAGCAGTGAACTGCGGGGGGGTAGCTATGGCTACACCTTC
TRBV3-1/TRBV3-2	-	-	TRBJ2-7	CASSPRSGHPSNEQYF	TGTGCCAGCAGTCCAAGGTCTGGTCACCCCAGTAACGAGCAGTACTTC
TRBV28	TRBD1	once	TRBJ1-4	CASSLGTGFEKLFF	TGTGCCAGCAGTTTGGGGACAGGGTTTGAAAAACTGTTTTTT
TRBV7-9	-	-	TRBJ1-4	CASSLRGIGEKLFF	TGTGCCAGCAGCTTAAGGGGGATTGGGGAAAAACTGTTTTTT
TRBV6-6	-	-	TRBJ1-2	CASSLQAQGFYGYTF	TGTGCCAGCAGTTTACAAGCCCAGGGTTTCTATGGCTACACCTTC
TRBV29-1	TRBD1	-	TRBJ1-1	CSSRTGRNTEAFF	TGCAGCTCTAGGACAGGGCGGAACACTGAAGCTTTCTTT
TRBV28	-	-	TRBJ1-1	CASSPLNTEAFF	TGTGCCAGCAGTCCCTTGAACACTGAAGCTTTCTTT
TRBV4-1	-	-	TRBJ1-1	CASSLPRVGMNTEAFF	TGCGCCAGCAGCCTACCCCGAGTGGGGATGAACACTGAAGCTTTCTTT
TRBV7-9	TRBD2	-	TRBJ2-7	CASSSLPGVPSGWSVEQYF	TGTGCCAGCAGCTCCCTTCCAGGGGTGCCTAGCGGGTGGAGTGTCGAGCAGTACTTC
TRBV7-8	TRBD2	-	TRBJ2-7	CASSLKTSGPYEQYF	TGTGCCAGCAGCTTGAAAACTAGCGGACCCTACGAGCAGTACTTC
TRBV6-1	-	-	TRBJ1-2	CASSDGANYGYTF	TGTGCCAGCAGTGATGGGGCCAACTATGGCTACACCTTC
TRBV5-8	-	-	TRBJ2-1	CASSLGTRRKFF	TGTGCCAGCAGCTTGGGGACGCGGAGAAAGTTCTTC
TRBV4-2	TRBD2	-	TRBJ2-5	CASSQGLAGVSETQYF	TGTGCCAGCAGCCAAGGACTAGCGGGAGTTTCAGAGACCCAGTACTTC
TRBV7-9	-	once	TRBJ1-1	CASSSQGAWGTEAFF	TGTGCCAGCAGCTCGCAGGGTGCCTGGGGCACTGAAGCTTTCTTT
TRBV15	-	-	TRBJ1-5	CATSGMGLGAYSNQPQHF	TGTGCCACCAGCGGAATGGGATTAGGGGCTTATAGCAATCAGCCCCAGCATTTT
TRBV10-3	TRBD1	-	TRBJ1-5	CAISGHRDSNSNQPQHF	TGTGCCATCAGTGGGCACCGGGACAGCAATAGCAATCAGCCCCAGCATTTT
TRBV4-2	-	-	TRBJ2-7	CASSQEWQQFHEQYF	TGTGCCAGCAGCCAAGAGTGGCAACAGTTCCACGAGCAGTACTTC
TRBV7-2	-	-	TRBJ2-3	CASSPEPTYTQYF	TGTGCCAGCAGCCCAGAACCTACTTATACGCAGTATTTT
TRBV5-6	-	-	TRBJ1-1	CASSLEYIYDGNTEAFF	TGTGCCAGCAGCTTGGAATACATTTACGACGGGAACACTGAAGCTTTCTTT
TRBV12-3/TRBV12-4	-	-	TRBJ1-2	CASSLGHRVGYTF	TGTGCCAGCAGTTTAGGCCACAGGGTTGGCTACACCTTC
TRBV27	TRBD2	-	TRBJ2-1	CASSFSGSSNEQFF	TGTGCCAGCAGTTTTAGCGGGAGCAGCAATGAGCAGTTCTTC
TRBV7-2	-	-	TRBJ2-7	CASSQPGGNYEQYF	TGTGCCAGCAGCCAGCCGGGTGGGAATTACGAGCAGTACTTC
TRBV18	-	once	TRBJ2-7	CASSAPGRIYEQYF	TGTGCCAGCTCAGCGCCGGGACGGATTTACGAGCAGTACTTC
TRBV28	TRBD2	once	TRBJ2-3	CASSSTSGSNTDTQYF	TGTGCCAGCAGTTCGACTAGCGGGTCTAACACAGATACGCAGTATTTT